This entry describes one T cell receptor beta chain. The table came from immunoSEQ multiplex PCR; TCRdb's copy has only in-frame clones and leaves some out. Here the sample spans about 11,000 clones, 89% being singletons. CDR3 size: 14 residues. The V gene's germline CDR1 is MNHEY and CDR2 SVGAGI. After removal of 6 bases from V and 8 bases from J, the junction contained 10 bases not matched to a gene. This entry belongs to a study of tumor T cells in aggressive B-cell lymphoma. J is TRBJ1-2 and V is TRBV6-5; 9 nucleotides match TRBD1. Sequencing was done on a sample of tumor tissue. The sequence was obtained from an adult with diffuse large B cell lymphoma. As DNA, the CDR3 is TGTGCCAGCAGCCCCGGGGACAGGGTTTACGGCTACACCTTC. The encoded protein is CASSPGDRVYGYTF.